Listed below are T cell receptor beta chains from one sample, sequenced in a study of blood T cell repertoires in COVID-19. The protocol was immunoSEQ multiplex PCR, while the TCRdb copy is restricted to in-frame clones and leaves out a portion. Here the sample spans about 76,000 clones, around 85% being singletons. The sample consisted of peripheral blood. The receptors stem from a man over 45 with COVID-19, enrolled during active disease. Both conserved end residues are part of each CDR3. A D gene is named only where the DNA matches it firmly. Not all rows give a size; the values are once, few, many and, for expanded clones, a class.

clone_size: -
v_call: TRBV28
d_call: TRBD2
j_call: TRBJ2-3
cdr3_nt: TGTGCCAGCAGTCCGCGGCGAGCGGGAGGGCCGTTGGATACGCAGTATTTT
cdr3_aa: CASSPRRAGGPLDTQYF

clone_size: -
v_call: TRBV4-3
d_call: TRBD1
j_call: TRBJ1-4
cdr3_nt: TGCGCCAGCAGCCACAGGGGGCTCAATGAAAAACTGTTTTTT
cdr3_aa: CASSHRGLNEKLFF

clone_size: -
v_call: TRBV2
d_call: -
j_call: TRBJ1-1
cdr3_nt: TGTGCCAGCGAAGGGGAAATCGTCACTGAAGCTTTCTTT
cdr3_aa: CASEGEIVTEAFF

clone_size: -
v_call: TRBV4-1
d_call: TRBD2
j_call: TRBJ2-2
cdr3_nt: TGCGCCAGCAGCCCGGGACTAGCGTCGGCCGGGGAGCTGTTTTTT
cdr3_aa: CASSPGLASAGELFF

clone_size: -
v_call: TRBV9
d_call: -
j_call: TRBJ2-1
cdr3_nt: TGTGCCAGCAGCCCCAGCCAGGGCCACAATGAGCAGTTCTTC
cdr3_aa: CASSPSQGHNEQFF

clone_size: -
v_call: TRBV11-2
d_call: TRBD1
j_call: TRBJ2-7
cdr3_nt: TGTGCCAGCAGCTTGATCCGGACAGGGACGAACGAGCAGTACTTC
cdr3_aa: CASSLIRTGTNEQYF

clone_size: once
v_call: TRBV7-2
d_call: TRBD2
j_call: TRBJ2-7
cdr3_nt: TGTGCCAGCAGCTTAAACGACGGGAGGATCAGTAGCGAGCAGTACTTC
cdr3_aa: CASSLNDGRISSEQYF

clone_size: -
v_call: TRBV27
d_call: TRBD1
j_call: TRBJ1-2
cdr3_nt: TGTGCCAGCAGTAGGACAGGATATGGCTACACCTTC
cdr3_aa: CASSRTGYGYTF

clone_size: -
v_call: TRBV18
d_call: -
j_call: TRBJ2-1
cdr3_nt: TGTGCCAGCTCTCCCTCCGCGAGGGATGAGCAGTTCTTC
cdr3_aa: CASSPSARDEQFF

clone_size: -
v_call: TRBV6-5
d_call: TRBD1
j_call: TRBJ1-6
cdr3_nt: TGTGCCAGCACCGGGACAGGGGGCTTCTCACCCCTCCACTTT
cdr3_aa: CASTGTGGFSPLHF

clone_size: -
v_call: TRBV14
d_call: TRBD1
j_call: TRBJ2-5
cdr3_nt: TGTGCCAGCAGCCGGTTCGGGACAGGGACTCAAGAGACCCAGTACTTC
cdr3_aa: CASSRFGTGTQETQYF

clone_size: -
v_call: TRBV5-1
d_call: -
j_call: TRBJ2-1
cdr3_nt: TGCGCCAGCAAGCTAGCATACAACTCCTACAATGAGCAGTTCTTC
cdr3_aa: CASKLAYNSYNEQFF

clone_size: once
v_call: TRBV7-2
d_call: -
j_call: TRBJ2-5
cdr3_nt: TGTGCCAGCAGCTTAGATTTAAACCGGGAGACCCAGTACTTC
cdr3_aa: CASSLDLNRETQYF

clone_size: -
v_call: TRBV4-1
d_call: -
j_call: TRBJ2-1
cdr3_nt: TGCGCCAGCAGCCAAGGCGGCAGTTACAATGAGCAGTTCTTC
cdr3_aa: CASSQGGSYNEQFF

clone_size: -
v_call: TRBV2
d_call: TRBD1
j_call: TRBJ1-2
cdr3_nt: TGTGCCAGCAGGCTGGACAGGGCTACTTATGGCTACACCTTC
cdr3_aa: CASRLDRATYGYTF

clone_size: once
v_call: TRBV30
d_call: -
j_call: TRBJ1-4
cdr3_nt: TGTGCCCGGAGTGTGAGGGAAAAACTGTTTTTT
cdr3_aa: CARSVREKLFF

clone_size: -
v_call: TRBV7-8
d_call: TRBD1
j_call: TRBJ1-4
cdr3_nt: TGTGCCAGCAGCTTTTCACAGGGGATTGAAAAACTGTTTTTT
cdr3_aa: CASSFSQGIEKLFF

clone_size: -
v_call: TRBV4-1
d_call: -
j_call: TRBJ2-3
cdr3_nt: TGCGCCAGCAGCCTCCGGACAGGCACAGATACGCAGTATTTT
cdr3_aa: CASSLRTGTDTQYF

clone_size: -
v_call: TRBV7-2
d_call: TRBD1
j_call: TRBJ2-2
cdr3_nt: TGTGCCAGATCCGGGACAGCGAACACCGGGGAGCTGTTTTTT
cdr3_aa: CARSGTANTGELFF

clone_size: -
v_call: TRBV7-2
d_call: -
j_call: TRBJ2-1
cdr3_nt: TGTGCCAGCAGCCATAGCCCGCCAGCGGGTATAACCTACAATGAGCAGTTCTTC
cdr3_aa: CASSHSPPAGITYNEQFF

clone_size: -
v_call: TRBV5-1
d_call: TRBD1
j_call: TRBJ2-7
cdr3_nt: TGCGCCAGCAGCCGGACAGGGGGAAACGAGCAGTACTTC
cdr3_aa: CASSRTGGNEQYF

clone_size: -
v_call: TRBV20-1
d_call: TRBD1
j_call: TRBJ2-5
cdr3_nt: TGCAGTGCTAGTACAGGGGGCTTCTTTGGAGAGACCCAGTACTTC
cdr3_aa: CSASTGGFFGETQYF

clone_size: -
v_call: TRBV29-1
d_call: TRBD1
j_call: TRBJ1-1
cdr3_nt: TGCAGCGTCGGACTAGGGACAGGGGACACTGAAGCTTTCTTT
cdr3_aa: CSVGLGTGDTEAFF

clone_size: -
v_call: TRBV2
d_call: -
j_call: TRBJ2-5
cdr3_nt: TGTGCCAGCAGGGCATCTCACGAGACCCAGTACTTC
cdr3_aa: CASRASHETQYF

clone_size: few
v_call: TRBV13
d_call: -
j_call: TRBJ2-5
cdr3_nt: TGTGCCAGCAGCTTACTGCGTGAAGAGACCCAGTACTTC
cdr3_aa: CASSLLREETQYF

clone_size: -
v_call: TRBV7-3
d_call: -
j_call: TRBJ1-6
cdr3_nt: TGTGCCAGCAGCTTAAGCGGGGCAGGGCTATCACCCCTCCACTTT
cdr3_aa: CASSLSGAGLSPLHF

clone_size: -
v_call: TRBV6-1
d_call: TRBD1
j_call: TRBJ1-2
cdr3_nt: TGTGCCAGCAGTGACCCGGGACAGGGGGCGGGTGGCTACACCTTC
cdr3_aa: CASSDPGQGAGGYTF

clone_size: once
v_call: TRBV5-4
d_call: TRBD2
j_call: TRBJ2-1
cdr3_nt: TGTGCCAGCAGCGGTAGCGGGAGTTGGTACAATGAGCAGTTCTTC
cdr3_aa: CASSGSGSWYNEQFF

clone_size: -
v_call: TRBV11-1
d_call: -
j_call: TRBJ1-1
cdr3_nt: TGTGCCAGCAGCTCGGGAGTTGAAGCTTTCTTT
cdr3_aa: CASSSGVEAFF

clone_size: -
v_call: TRBV7-9
d_call: -
j_call: TRBJ1-1
cdr3_nt: TGTGCCAGCAGCTTTGGAGTTGAAGCTTTCTTT
cdr3_aa: CASSFGVEAFF

clone_size: -
v_call: TRBV6-5
d_call: -
j_call: TRBJ2-7
cdr3_nt: TGTGCCAGCAGTCGTCCGGGGGTAAGCTCCTACGAGCAGTACTTC
cdr3_aa: CASSRPGVSSYEQYF

clone_size: once
v_call: TRBV28
d_call: TRBD2
j_call: TRBJ2-1
cdr3_nt: TGTGCCAGCAGTCCCGGACTAGGGACCTACAATGAGCAGTTCTTC
cdr3_aa: CASSPGLGTYNEQFF